This T cell receptor (beta chain) was identified during a study of T cell changes during pregnancy in multiple sclerosis. As concerns this clone: In the same sample, other DNA sequences code for this CDR3.

TCRdb keeps only in-frame clones here, not all; method: immunoSEQ multiplex PCR. The sample has 45,000 to 60,000 clones, about 90% seen once. V lost 1 base and J 8 bases, leaving 6 bases between the germline ends. The CDR3 contains 12 residues. Germline V lookup: CDR1 SGHKS, CDR2 YYEKEE (reference sequence). The clonotype originates from a female donor with multiple sclerosis, enrolled in a pregnancy study. This material consisted of CD4+ T cells from peripheral blood mononuclear cells, taken in the second trimester of pregnancy. This chain joins TRBV5-5 and TRBJ1-4, with D perhaps TRBD1 (5 bases). As DNA, the CDR3 is TGTGCCAGCAGCTTGCAGGGAGAAAAACTGTTTTTT. Amino acid sequence: CASSLQGEKLFF.